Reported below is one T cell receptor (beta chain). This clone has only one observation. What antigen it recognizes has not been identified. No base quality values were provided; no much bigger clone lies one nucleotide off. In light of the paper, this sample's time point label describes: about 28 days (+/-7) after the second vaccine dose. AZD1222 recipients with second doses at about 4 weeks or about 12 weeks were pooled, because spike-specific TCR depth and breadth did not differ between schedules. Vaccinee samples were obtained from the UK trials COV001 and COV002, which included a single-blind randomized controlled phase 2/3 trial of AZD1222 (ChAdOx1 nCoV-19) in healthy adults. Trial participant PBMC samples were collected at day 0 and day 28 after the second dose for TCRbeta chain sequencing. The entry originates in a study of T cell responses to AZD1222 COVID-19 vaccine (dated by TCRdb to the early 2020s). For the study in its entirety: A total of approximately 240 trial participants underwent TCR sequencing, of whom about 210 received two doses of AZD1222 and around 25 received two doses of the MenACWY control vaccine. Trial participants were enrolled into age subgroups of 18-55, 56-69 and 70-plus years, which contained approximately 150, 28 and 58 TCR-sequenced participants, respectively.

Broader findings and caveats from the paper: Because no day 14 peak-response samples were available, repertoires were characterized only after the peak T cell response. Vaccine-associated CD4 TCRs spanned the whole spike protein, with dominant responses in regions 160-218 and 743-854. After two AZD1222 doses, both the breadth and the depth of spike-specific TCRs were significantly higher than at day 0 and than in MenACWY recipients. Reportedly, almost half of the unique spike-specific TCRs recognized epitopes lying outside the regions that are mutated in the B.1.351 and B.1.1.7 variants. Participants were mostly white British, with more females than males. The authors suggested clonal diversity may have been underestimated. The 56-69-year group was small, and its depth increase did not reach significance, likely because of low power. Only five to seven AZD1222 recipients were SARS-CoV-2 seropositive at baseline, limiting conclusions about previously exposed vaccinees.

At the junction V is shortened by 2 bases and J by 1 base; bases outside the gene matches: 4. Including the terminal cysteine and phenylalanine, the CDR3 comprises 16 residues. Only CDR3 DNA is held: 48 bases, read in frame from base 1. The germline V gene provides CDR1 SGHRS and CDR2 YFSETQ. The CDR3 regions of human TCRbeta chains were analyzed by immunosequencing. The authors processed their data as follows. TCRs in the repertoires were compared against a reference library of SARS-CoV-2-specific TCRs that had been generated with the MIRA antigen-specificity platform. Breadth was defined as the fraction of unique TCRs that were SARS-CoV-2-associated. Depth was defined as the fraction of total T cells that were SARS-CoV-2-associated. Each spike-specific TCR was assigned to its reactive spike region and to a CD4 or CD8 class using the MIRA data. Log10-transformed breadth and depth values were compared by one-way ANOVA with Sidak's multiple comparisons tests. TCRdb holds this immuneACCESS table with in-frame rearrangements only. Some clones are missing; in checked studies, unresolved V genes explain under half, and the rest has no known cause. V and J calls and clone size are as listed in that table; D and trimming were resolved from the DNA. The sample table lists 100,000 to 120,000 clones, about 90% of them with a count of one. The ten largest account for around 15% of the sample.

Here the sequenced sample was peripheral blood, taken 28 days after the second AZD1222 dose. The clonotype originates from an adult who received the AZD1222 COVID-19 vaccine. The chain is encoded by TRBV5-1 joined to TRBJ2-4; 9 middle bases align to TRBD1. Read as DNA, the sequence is TGCGCCAGCAGCTTAACAGGGGGCCTGGCCAAAAACATTCAGTACTTC. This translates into CASSLTGGLAKNIQYF.